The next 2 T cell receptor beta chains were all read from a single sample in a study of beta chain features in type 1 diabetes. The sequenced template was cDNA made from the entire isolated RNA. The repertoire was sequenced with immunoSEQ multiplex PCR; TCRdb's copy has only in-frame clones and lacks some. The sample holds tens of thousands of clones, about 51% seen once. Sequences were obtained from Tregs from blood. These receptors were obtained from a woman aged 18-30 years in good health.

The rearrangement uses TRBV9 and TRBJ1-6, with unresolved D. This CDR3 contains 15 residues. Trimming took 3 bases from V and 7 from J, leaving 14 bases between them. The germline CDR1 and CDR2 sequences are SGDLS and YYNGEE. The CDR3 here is CASSERPSGNSPLHF. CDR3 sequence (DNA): TGTGCCAGCAGCGAAAGGCCCTCGGGGAATTCACCCCTCCACTTT.

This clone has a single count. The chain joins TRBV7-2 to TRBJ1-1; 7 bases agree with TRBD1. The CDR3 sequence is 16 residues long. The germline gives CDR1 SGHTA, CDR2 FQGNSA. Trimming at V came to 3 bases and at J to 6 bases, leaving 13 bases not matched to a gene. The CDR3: CASSFSSTGRLAEAFF. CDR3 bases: TGTGCCAGCAGCTTCTCCTCGACAGGGAGGTTGGCTGAAGCTTTCTTT.